The 24 T cell receptor beta chains reported below all come from one sample, sequenced in a study of Graves' ophthalmopathy and Graves' hyperthyroidism. TCR beta CDR3 regions were amplified from RNA transcripts. An opening RT-PCR round employed HTBI primers and preceded a second-round multiplex PCR. TCRdb reanalysed the multiplex PCR reads using MiXCR and keeps one entry per CDR3 protein. The table records a few hundred thousand distinct CDR3 sequences, over 20% of them present only once. Sequenced sample: peripheral blood. Every receptor here comes from a young woman with stable Graves' hyperthyroidism.

This clonotype was seen repeatedly, ten times or more. This chain links TRBV6-5 with TRBJ1-1; D not resolved. Trimming removed 0 bases from V and 5 bases from J, with 10 bases in between. Germline V gene lookup returns CDR1 MNHEY and CDR2 SVGAGI. The CDR3 covers 14 residues. For the CDR3, the DNA is TGTGCCAGCAGTTACTCTTTAGGACGGACTGAAGCTTTCTTT. Translated, it gives CASSYSLGRTEAFF.

This clonotype was seen many times. The J gene is TRBJ2-7, the V gene TRBV3-1; 14 nucleotides match TRBD2. This CDR3 has 16 amino acids. Trimming at V came to 4 bases and at J to 2 bases, leaving 4 bases not matched to a gene. Germline-derived CDR1 and CDR2 are LGHDT and YNNKEL (reference sequence). The CDR3 loop is CASSPMGLAGAYEQYF. The CDR3 coding sequence is TGTGCCAGCAGCCCTATGGGACTAGCGGGAGCCTACGAGCAGTACTTC.

Concerning this clonotype itself: The junction differs from germline at one of its ends, possibly a read error. The chain couples TRBV9 to TRBJ1-2; TRBD1 matches at 10 bases. The CDR3 loop spans 16 amino acids. CDR1 and CDR2 from the germline V gene are SGDLS and YYNGEE. The CDR3 loop reads CASSARGLPGQGNPRF. In DNA form, the CDR3 reads TGTGCCAGCAGCGCCCGCGGACTTCCGGGACAGGGGAACCCCCGCTTC.

This clonotype appeared many times. The chain is built from TRBV24-1 and TRBJ1-2; D possibly corresponds to TRBD1 (6 bases). The CDR3 runs 13 residues. V lost 5 bases to trimming and J lost 4 bases, with 10 bases between them. The germline V gene encodes CDR1 KGHDR and CDR2 SFDVKD. CDR3 sequence (DNA): TGTGCCACCAGTGGTAAAGGGGGCTATGGCTACACCTTC. Protein: CATSGKGGYGYTF.

In this sample, this clonotype turned up many times. The J gene is TRBJ1-5, the V gene TRBV2; TRBD1 might be the D (5 bases). The CDR3 is 13 amino acids. V was shortened by 4 bases and J by 7 bases, with 11 bases between the two germline ends. Germline V lookup: CDR1 SNHLY, CDR2 FYNNEI. The CDR3 region is CASSGGGWQPQHF. Written as DNA, the CDR3 is TGTGCCAGCAGTGGCGGGGGTTGGCAGCCCCAGCATTTT.

In this sample, this clonotype turned up a few times. The V call is TRBV9, the J call TRBJ2-7; TRBD2 agrees at 9 bases. The V segment lost 4 bases and the J segment 2 bases; nucleotides outside the gene matches: 10. The germline V gene encodes CDR1 SGDLS and CDR2 YYNGEE. The CDR3 consists of 16 residues. In nucleotides, the CDR3 is TGTGCCAGCAGCCACCTGGTAGCGGGGGCTACCTACGAGCAGTACTTC. Amino acids: CASSHLVAGATYEQYF. Full variable domain (outside the CDR3, taken from reference TRBV9 and TRBJ2-7): DSGVTQTPKHLITATGQRVTLRCSPRSGDLSVYWYQQSLDQGLQFLIQYYNGEERAKGNILERFSAQQFPDLHSELNLSSLELGDSALYFCASSHLVAGATYEQYFGPGTRLTVT.

There are many counts of this clonotype. The V gene is TRBV7-9, the J gene TRBJ2-7; the D gene could be TRBD1 or TRBD2 (5 bases each). CDR3 length: 15 amino acids. Germline CDR1 reads SEHNR; CDR2 reads FQNEAQ (reference sequence). V lost 5 bases and J lost 0, with 14 bases in between. CDR3 sequence (DNA): TGTGCCAGCAGCCGGGACGGGCGGTTCTCCTACGAGCAGTACTTC. As protein: CASSRDGRFSYEQYF.

This chain joins TRBV19 and TRBJ1-2; possible D gene TRBD1, 6 bases. V dropped 4 bases and J dropped 6 bases, with 15 bases sitting between them. Germline lookup yields CDR1 LNHDA and CDR2 SQIVND (reference sequence). The CDR3 runs 14 residues. The CDR3 DNA is TGTGCCAGTAGTACCACGGACAGTTGGAATGGCTACACCTTC. It specifies CASSTTDSWNGYTF.

This clonotype was seen ten or more times. The chain employs TRBV11-2 and TRBJ1-1; a weak D match, TRBD1 (5 bases). This CDR3 has 15 amino acids. Trimming left V 1 base short and J 1 base short, with 10 bases between. Germline lookup yields CDR1 SGHAT and CDR2 FQNNGV. DNA of the CDR3: TGTGCCAGCAGCTTAGTGCAGGGAAGGAACACTGAAGCTTTCTTT. This gives the protein CASSLVQGRNTEAFF.

Only a few counts were recorded for this clonotype. The V and J genes are TRBV28 and TRBJ1-2, with D possibly being TRBD1 (5 bases). CDR1 and CDR2 (germline): MDHEN, SYDVKM. The CDR3 runs to 13 residues. Trimming stripped 6 bases from V and 9 bases from J, with 17 bases between. The chain's CDR3 is CASSPGGFGSYTF. DNA for the CDR3: TGTGCCAGCAGCCCGGGGGGATTTGGTAGCTACACCTTC.

CDR3 bases: TGTGCCAGCTCACCACCGGGCCGGGACAGGAAACACTACGAGCAGTACTTC. Translating gives CASSPPGRDRKHYEQYF. The rearrangement links TRBV18 to TRBJ2-7, with 8 bases identical to TRBD1. The trim removed 0 bases at V and 3 bases at J, leaving 10 bases unmatched. CDR1 is KGHSH, CDR2 LQKENI, per germline. The CDR3 runs 17 residues.

The CDR3 reads CATSGGNSPLHF. The CDR3 DNA reads as TGTGCCACCAGTGGCGGTAATTCACCCCTCCACTTT. The V call is TRBV15, the J call TRBJ1-6; D call uncertain. V lost 6 bases, J lost 6 bases, and 6 bases lay in between. Per germline, CDR1 LNHNV and CDR2 YYDKDF (reference sequence). The CDR3 consists of 12 residues.

This clonotype was counted ten times or more. The rearrangement uses TRBV27 and TRBJ2-7, with D uncertain. The CDR3 length is 12 residues. The germline V gene has CDR1 MNHEY and CDR2 SMNVEV (reference sequence). V dropped 0 bases and J dropped 4 bases, with 4 bases sitting between them. For the CDR3, the DNA is TGTGCCAGCAGTTTATCGGCTTACGAGCAGTACTTC. Protein sequence: CASSLSAYEQYF.

The rearrangement links TRBV11-2 to TRBJ2-3, with D possibly matching TRBD1 (5 bases). Germline values: CDR1 SGHAT, CDR2 FQNNGV. The germline V and J ends were trimmed by 5 bases and 0 bases, with 12 bases remaining between them. The length of the CDR3 is 15 residues. CDR3 DNA: TGTGCCAGCAGCCAGACAGTCCCTAGCACAGATACGCAGTATTTT. Protein: CASSQTVPSTDTQYF.

This clonotype was detected ten times or more. This chain connects TRBV12-3 or TRBV12-4 to TRBJ1-5; TRBD1 is a possible D gene (5 bases). Trimming pared 6 bases from V and 3 bases from J, leaving 9 bases between. The CDR3 has 13 residues. This CDR3 reads CASSWDVNQPQHF. The CDR3 region has the DNA TGTGCCAGCAGCTGGGACGTCAATCAGCCCCAGCATTTT.

This clonotype occurred many times. The chain recombines TRBV28 with TRBJ1-4, with 10 bases fitting TRBD1. CDR3 length: 16 amino acids. V shed 3 bases and J 8 bases; nucleotides not matched to a gene: 9. The germline gives CDR1 MDHEN, CDR2 SYDVKM. This chain's CDR3 is CASSFEGTGDGEKLFF. The CDR3, as DNA: TGTGCCAGCAGTTTTGAAGGGACAGGGGACGGGGAAAAACTGTTTTTT.

The rearrangement links TRBV7-2 to TRBJ1-6; no firm D call. V was shortened by 3 bases and J by 7 bases, with 13 bases between the two germline ends. Germline V gives CDR1 SGHTA, CDR2 FQGNSA. This CDR3 region has 15 residues. In DNA form, the CDR3 reads TGTGCCAGCAGCTTGTCGACACCCAGAAATTCACCCCTCCACTTT. The encoded protein is CASSLSTPRNSPLHF.

This clonotype was seen more than once but under ten times. V and J are TRBV7-2 and TRBJ2-2; D perhaps matches TRBD1 (8 bases). Germline loops: CDR1 SGHTA, CDR2 FQGNSA. This CDR3 contains 15 residues. With 5 bases removed from V and 7 bases from J, the gap between germline ends came to 17 bases. For the CDR3, the DNA is TGTGCCAGCAGCAAATTACAGGGGGGGGACGGGGAGCTGTTTTTT. Encoded protein: CASSKLQGGDGELFF.

In this sample, this clonotype turned up a few times. The V and J genes are TRBV6-4 and TRBJ2-2; D not resolved. The CDR3 covers 14 residues. In germline, CDR1 is MRHNA, CDR2 SNTAGT. V lost 3 bases, J lost 0 bases, and 5 bases lay in between. The CDR3 protein is CASSERTNTGELFF. In nucleotides, the CDR3 is TGTGCCAGCAGTGAGCGGACGAACACCGGGGAGCTGTTTTTT.

The chain joins TRBV5-6 to TRBJ1-2, with a tentative D call TRBD1 (5 bases). CDR3 length: 14 residues. Trimming removed 2 bases at V and 8 bases at J, with 16 bases between. Germline V CDR1 and CDR2: SGHDT, YYEEEE. CDR3 region: CASSFFSGGRGYTF. In DNA form, the CDR3 reads TGTGCCAGCAGCTTCTTTTCGGGGGGACGCGGCTACACCTTC.

This clonotype was detected a few times. The rearrangement links TRBV12-5 to TRBJ1-1; D remains unclear. Trimming left V 2 bases short and J 7 bases short, with 11 bases between. This CDR3 spans 13 amino acids. Germline CDR1 is LGHNT and CDR2 is FRNRAP. The CDR3 loop is CASGLISHREAFF. DNA of the CDR3: TGTGCTAGTGGTTTGATATCTCACCGTGAAGCTTTCTTT.

The sample holds a few counts of this clonotype. The chain links TRBV12-3 or TRBV12-4 to TRBJ2-7; 8 positions match TRBD1. The CDR3 extends over 15 amino acids. V lost 6 bases to trimming and J lost 3 bases; unmatched junction nucleotides: 10. CDR3 protein: CASSGQGSPIYEQYF. In nucleotides, the CDR3 is TGTGCCAGCAGCGGACAGGGTTCCCCAATCTACGAGCAGTACTTC.

In this sample, this clonotype turned up many times. The rearrangement joins TRBV7-9 to TRBJ1-1; tentative D call: TRBD1 (6 bases). V was pared by 5 bases and J by 11 bases, with 15 bases between. The CDR3 has 12 residues. The V gene's germline CDR1 is SEHNR and CDR2 FQNEAQ (reference sequence). CDR3 sequence reads: CASSPGTLQAFF. The DNA of the CDR3 is TGTGCCAGCAGCCCCGGGACACTCCAGGCTTTCTTT.

In this sample, this clonotype turned up many times. V gene TRBV25-1 combines with J gene TRBJ2-7; 10 bases line up with TRBD1. This CDR3 contains 18 residues. Trimming at V came to 4 bases and at J to 3 bases, leaving 15 bases not matched to a gene. Per germline, CDR1 MGHDK and CDR2 SYGVNS. CDR3 sequence (DNA): TGTGCCAGCAGTGCCCCCTTCTCACAGGGACAGGGGTTCTACGAGCAGTACTTC. It is translated as CASSAPFSQGQGFYEQYF.